The clone carrying this T cell receptor beta chain appeared once. Deletions cut 7 bases from V and 1 base from J, with 10 bases between. The CDR3 consists of 13 residues. Data came from immunoSEQ multiplex PCR; TCRdb stores just in-frame clones and leaves some out. The sample includes some 97,000 clones, 90% of them seen just once. The record originates from a study of blood T cell repertoires in COVID-19. Study-wide background: Nucleic acid was either cDNA or gDNA, and it came from T cells, B-cell-depleted T cells, or PBMCs.

The chain joins TRBV12-3 or TRBV12-4 to TRBJ1-1; D gene ambiguous. The TCR sequence derives from a man between 60 and 75 years old with acute or convalescent COVID-19. Specimen: peripheral blood. The CDR3 spells CASTLNENTEAFF. The CDR3 bases are TGTGCCAGCACACTTAACGAGAACACTGAAGCTTTCTTT.